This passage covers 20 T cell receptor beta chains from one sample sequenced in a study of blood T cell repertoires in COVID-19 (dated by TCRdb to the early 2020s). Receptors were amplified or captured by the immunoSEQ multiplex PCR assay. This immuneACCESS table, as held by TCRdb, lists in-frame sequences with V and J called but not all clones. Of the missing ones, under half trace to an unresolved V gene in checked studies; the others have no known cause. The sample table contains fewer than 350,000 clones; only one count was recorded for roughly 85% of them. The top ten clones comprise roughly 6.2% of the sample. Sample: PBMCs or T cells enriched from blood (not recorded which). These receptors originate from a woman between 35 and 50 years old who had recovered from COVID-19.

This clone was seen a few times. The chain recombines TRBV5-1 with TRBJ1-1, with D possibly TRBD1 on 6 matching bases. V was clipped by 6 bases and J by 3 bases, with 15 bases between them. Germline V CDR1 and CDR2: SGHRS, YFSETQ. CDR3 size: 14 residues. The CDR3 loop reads CASKFQGLYTEAFF. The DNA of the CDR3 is TGCGCCAGCAAGTTTCAGGGGCTGTACACTGAAGCTTTCTTT.

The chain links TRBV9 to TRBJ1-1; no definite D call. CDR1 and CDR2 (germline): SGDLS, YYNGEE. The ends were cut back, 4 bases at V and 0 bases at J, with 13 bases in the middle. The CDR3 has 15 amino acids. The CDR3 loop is CASSPRTQMNTEAFF. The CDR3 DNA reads TGTGCCAGCAGCCCACGGACTCAGATGAACACTGAAGCTTTCTTT.

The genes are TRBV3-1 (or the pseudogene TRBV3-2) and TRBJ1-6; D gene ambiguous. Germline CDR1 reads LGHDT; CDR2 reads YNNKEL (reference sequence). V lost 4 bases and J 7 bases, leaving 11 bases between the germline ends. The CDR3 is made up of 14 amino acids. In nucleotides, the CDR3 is TGTGCCAGCAGCCCTGTCATCGGGAATTCACCCCTCCACTTT. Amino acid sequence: CASSPVIGNSPLHF.

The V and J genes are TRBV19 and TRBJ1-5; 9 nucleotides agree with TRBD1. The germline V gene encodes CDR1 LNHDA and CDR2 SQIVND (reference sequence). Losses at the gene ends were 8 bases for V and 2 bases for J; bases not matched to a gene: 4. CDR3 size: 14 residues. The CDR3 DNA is TGTGCCAGTTGTGACAGGGGGGGCAATCAGCCCCAGCATTTT. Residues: CASCDRGGNQPQHF.

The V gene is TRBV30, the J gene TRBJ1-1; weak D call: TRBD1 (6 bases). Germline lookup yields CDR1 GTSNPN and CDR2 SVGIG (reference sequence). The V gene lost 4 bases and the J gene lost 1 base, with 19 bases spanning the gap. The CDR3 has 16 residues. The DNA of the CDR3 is TGTGCCTGGACGTCGAAGGGGGATTCGGAGAACACTGAAGCTTTCTTT. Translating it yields CAWTSKGDSENTEAFF.

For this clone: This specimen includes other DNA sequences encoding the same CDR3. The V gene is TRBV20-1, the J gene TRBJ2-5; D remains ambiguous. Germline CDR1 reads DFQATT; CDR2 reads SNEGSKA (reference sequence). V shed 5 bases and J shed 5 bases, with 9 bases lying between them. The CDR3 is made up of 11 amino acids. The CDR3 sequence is CSARYRETQYF. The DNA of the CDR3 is TGCAGTGCTCGATATCGGGAGACCCAGTACTTC.

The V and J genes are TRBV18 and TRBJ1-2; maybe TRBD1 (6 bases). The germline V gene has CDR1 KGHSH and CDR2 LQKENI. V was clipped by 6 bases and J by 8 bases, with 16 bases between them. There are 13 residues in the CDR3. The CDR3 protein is CASSLQGARGYTF. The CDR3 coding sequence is TGTGCCAGCTCGTTACAGGGTGCTCGGGGCTACACCTTC.

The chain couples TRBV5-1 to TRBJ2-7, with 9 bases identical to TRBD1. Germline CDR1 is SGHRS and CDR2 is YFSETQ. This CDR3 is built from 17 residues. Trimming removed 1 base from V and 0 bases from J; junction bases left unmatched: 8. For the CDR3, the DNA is TGCGCCAGCAGCTTGCAGAGTCGGACAGGGGCCTCCTACGAGCAGTACTTC. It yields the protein CASSLQSRTGASYEQYF.

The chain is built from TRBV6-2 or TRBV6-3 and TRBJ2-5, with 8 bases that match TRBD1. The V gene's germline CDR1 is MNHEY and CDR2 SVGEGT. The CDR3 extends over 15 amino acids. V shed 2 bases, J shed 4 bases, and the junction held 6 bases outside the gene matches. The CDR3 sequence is CASSYADRALETQYF. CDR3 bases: TGTGCCAGCAGTTACGCGGACAGGGCCCTAGAGACCCAGTACTTC.

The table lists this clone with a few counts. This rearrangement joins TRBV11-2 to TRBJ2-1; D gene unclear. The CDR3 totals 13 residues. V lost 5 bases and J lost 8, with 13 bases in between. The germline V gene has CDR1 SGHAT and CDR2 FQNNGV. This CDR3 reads CASSNAPPDEQFF. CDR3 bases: TGTGCCAGCAGCAACGCCCCCCCAGATGAGCAGTTCTTC.

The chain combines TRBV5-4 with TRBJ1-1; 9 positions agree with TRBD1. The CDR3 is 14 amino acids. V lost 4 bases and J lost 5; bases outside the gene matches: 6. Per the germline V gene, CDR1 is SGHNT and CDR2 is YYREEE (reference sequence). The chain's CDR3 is CASSGGQGRTEAFF. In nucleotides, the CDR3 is TGTGCCAGCAGCGGGGGACAGGGAAGGACTGAAGCTTTCTTT. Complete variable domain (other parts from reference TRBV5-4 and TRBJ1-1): ETGVTQSPTHLIKTRGQQVTLRCSSQSGHNTVSWYQQALGQGPQFIFQYYREEENGRGNFPPRFSGLQFPNYSSELNVNALELDDSALYLCASSGGQGRTEAFFGQGTRLTVV.

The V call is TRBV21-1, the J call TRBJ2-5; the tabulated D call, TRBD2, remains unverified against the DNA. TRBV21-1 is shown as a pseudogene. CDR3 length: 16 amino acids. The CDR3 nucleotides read TGTGCCAGCAGCCCTCGGATAGCGGGAGGGGGGGAGACCCAGTACTTC. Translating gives CASSPRIAGGGETQYF.

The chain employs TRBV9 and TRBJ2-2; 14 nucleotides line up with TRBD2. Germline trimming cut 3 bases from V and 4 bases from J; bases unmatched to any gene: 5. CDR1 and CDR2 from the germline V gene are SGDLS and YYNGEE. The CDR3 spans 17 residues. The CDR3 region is CASSETSGRVRTGELFF. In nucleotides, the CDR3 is TGTGCCAGCAGCGAGACTAGCGGGAGGGTCCGCACCGGGGAGCTGTTTTTT. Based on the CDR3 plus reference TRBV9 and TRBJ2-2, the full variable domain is DSGVTQTPKHLITATGQRVTLRCSPRSGDLSVYWYQQSLDQGLQFLIQYYNGEERAKGNILERFSAQQFPDLHSELNLSSLELGDSALYFCASSETSGRVRTGELFFGEGSRLTVL.

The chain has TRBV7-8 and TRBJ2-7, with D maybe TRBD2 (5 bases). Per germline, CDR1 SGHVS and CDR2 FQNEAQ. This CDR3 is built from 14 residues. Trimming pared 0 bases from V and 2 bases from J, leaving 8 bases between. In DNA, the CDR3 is TGTGCCAGCAGCTTAGCGGGAGCCGCCTACGAGCAGTACTTC. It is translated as CASSLAGAAYEQYF.

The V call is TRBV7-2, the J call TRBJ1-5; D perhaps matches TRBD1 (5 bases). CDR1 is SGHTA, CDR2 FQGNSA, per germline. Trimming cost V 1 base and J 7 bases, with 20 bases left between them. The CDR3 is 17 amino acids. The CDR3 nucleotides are TGTGCCAGCAGCTTAGGAGGACAAGGTGGCTGGGTCCAGCCCCAGCATTTT. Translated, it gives CASSLGGQGGWVQPQHF.

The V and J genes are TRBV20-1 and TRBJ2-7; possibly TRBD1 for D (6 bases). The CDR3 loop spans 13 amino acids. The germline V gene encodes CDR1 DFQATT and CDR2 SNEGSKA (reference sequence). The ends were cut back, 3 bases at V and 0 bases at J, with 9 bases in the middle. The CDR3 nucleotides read TGCAGTGCTAGTGCGGACAGCTCCTACGAGCAGTACTTC. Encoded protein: CSASADSSYEQYF.

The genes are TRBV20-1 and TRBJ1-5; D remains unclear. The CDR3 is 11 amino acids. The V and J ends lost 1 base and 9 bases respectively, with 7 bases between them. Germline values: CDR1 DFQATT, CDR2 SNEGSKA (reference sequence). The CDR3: CSARVLGPQHF. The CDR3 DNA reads TGCAGTGCTAGAGTTCTAGGGCCCCAGCATTTT.

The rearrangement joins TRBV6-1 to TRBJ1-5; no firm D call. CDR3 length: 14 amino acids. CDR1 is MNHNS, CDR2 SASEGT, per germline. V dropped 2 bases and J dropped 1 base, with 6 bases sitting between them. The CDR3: CASSESVSNQPQHF. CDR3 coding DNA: TGTGCCAGCAGTGAATCGGTGAGCAATCAGCCCCAGCATTTT.

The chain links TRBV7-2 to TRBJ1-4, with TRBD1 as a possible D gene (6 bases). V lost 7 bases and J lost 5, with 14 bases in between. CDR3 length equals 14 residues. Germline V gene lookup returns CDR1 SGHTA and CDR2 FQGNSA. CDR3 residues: CASNQGGVNEKLFF. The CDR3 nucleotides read TGTGCCAGCAATCAAGGGGGAGTCAATGAAAAACTGTTTTTT.

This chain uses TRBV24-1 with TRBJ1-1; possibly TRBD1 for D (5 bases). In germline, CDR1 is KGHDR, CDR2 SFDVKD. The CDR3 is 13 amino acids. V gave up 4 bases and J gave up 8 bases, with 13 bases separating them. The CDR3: CATSERDSAEAFF. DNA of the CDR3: TGTGCCACCAGTGAACGGGACTCGGCCGAAGCTTTCTTT.